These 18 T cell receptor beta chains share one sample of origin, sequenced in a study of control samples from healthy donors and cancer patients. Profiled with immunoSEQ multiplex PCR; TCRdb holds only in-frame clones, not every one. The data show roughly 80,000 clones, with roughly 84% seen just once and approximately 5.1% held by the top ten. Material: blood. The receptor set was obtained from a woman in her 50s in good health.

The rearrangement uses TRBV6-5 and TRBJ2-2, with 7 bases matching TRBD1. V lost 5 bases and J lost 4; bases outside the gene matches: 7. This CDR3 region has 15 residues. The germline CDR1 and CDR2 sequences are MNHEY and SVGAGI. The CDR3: CASSRQGVTTGELFF. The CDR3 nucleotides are TGTGCCAGCAGTCGGCAGGGGGTGACCACCGGGGAGCTGTTTTTT.

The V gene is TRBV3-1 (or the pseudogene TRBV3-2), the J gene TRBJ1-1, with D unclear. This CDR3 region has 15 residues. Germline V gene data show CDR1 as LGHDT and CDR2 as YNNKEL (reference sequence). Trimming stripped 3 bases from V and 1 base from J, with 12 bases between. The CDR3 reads CASSHPWSGNTEAFF. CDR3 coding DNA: TGTGCCAGCAGCCACCCCTGGTCAGGGAACACTGAAGCTTTCTTT.

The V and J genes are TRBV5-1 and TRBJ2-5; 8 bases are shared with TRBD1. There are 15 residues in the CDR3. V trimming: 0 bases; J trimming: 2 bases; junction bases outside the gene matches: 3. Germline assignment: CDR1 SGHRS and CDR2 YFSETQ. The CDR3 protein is CASSLGQGPQETQYF. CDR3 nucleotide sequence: TGCGCCAGCAGCTTGGGACAGGGGCCACAAGAGACCCAGTACTTC.

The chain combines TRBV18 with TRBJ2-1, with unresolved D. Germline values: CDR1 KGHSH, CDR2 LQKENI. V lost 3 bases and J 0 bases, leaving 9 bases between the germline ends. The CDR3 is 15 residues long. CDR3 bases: TGTGCCAGCTCACCTTCCCAGAGCTCCTACAATGAGCAGTTCTTC. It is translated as CASSPSQSSYNEQFF.

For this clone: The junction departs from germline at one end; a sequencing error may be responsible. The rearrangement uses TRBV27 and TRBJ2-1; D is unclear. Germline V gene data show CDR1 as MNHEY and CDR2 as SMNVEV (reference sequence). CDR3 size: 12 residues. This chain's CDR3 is CASGNPYSEQFF. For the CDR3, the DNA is TGTGCCAGCGGGAACCCTTACAGTGAGCAGTTCTTC.

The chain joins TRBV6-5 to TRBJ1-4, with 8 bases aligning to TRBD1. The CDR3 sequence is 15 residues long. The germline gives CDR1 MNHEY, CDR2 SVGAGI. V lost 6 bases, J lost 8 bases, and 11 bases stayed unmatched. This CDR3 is CASSPPGQGSEKLFF. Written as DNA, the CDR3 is TGTGCCAGCAGCCCACCAGGACAGGGTTCCGAAAAACTGTTTTTT.

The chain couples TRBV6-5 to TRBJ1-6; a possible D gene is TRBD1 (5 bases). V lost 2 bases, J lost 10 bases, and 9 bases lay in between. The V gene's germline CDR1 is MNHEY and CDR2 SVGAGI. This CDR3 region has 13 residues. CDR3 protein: CASSYIKGSPLHF. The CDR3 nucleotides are TGTGCCAGCAGTTACATCAAGGGGTCACCCCTCCACTTT.

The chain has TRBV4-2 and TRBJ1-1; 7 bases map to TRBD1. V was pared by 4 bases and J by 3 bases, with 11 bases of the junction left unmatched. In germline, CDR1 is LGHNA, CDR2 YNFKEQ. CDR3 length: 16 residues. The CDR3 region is CASSPFGGGQDTEAFF. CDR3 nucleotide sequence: TGTGCCAGCAGCCCTTTTGGAGGGGGCCAGGACACTGAAGCTTTCTTT.

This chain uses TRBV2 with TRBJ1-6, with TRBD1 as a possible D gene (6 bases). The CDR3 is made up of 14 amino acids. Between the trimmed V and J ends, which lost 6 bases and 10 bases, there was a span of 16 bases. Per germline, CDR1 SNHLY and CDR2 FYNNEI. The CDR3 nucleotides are TGTGCCAGCAGCGAAACAGGGTGGGCCTCACCCCTCCACTTT. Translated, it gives CASSETGWASPLHF.

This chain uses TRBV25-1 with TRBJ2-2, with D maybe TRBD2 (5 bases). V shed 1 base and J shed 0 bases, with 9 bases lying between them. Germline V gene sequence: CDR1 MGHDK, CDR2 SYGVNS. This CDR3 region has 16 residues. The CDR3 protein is CASSEFTGTNTGELFF. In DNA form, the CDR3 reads TGTGCCAGCAGTGAATTCACGGGGACGAACACCGGGGAGCTGTTTTTT.

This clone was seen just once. CDR3: CASSKPGEGSPLHF. The DNA for the CDR3 is TGTGCCAGCAGCAAACCAGGCGAGGGTTCACCCCTCCACTTT. The genes are TRBV7-9 and TRBJ1-6; D not certain. The length of the CDR3 is 14 residues. Germline assignment: CDR1 SEHNR and CDR2 FQNEAQ (reference sequence). Trimming took 5 bases from V and 9 from J, leaving 14 bases between them.

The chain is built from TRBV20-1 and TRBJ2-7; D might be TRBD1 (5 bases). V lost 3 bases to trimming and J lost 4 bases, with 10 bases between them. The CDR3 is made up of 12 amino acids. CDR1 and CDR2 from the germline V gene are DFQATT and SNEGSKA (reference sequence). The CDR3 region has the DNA TGCAGTGCTAGTCCTAAGGGGTACGAGCAGTACTTC. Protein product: CSASPKGYEQYF.

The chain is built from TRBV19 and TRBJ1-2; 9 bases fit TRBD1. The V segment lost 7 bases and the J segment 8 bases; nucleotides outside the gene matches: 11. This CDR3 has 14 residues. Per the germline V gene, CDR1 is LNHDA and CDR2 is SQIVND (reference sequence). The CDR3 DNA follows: TGTGCCAGTACTAAGGGACAGGGCGTTCGCGGCTACACCTTC. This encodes CASTKGQGVRGYTF. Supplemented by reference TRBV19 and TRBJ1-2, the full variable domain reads DGGITQSPKYLFRKEGQNVTLSCEQNLNHDAMYWYRQDPGQGLRLIYYSQIVNDFQKGDIAEGYSVSREKKESFPLTVTSAQKNPTAFYLCASTKGQGVRGYTFGSGTRLTVV.

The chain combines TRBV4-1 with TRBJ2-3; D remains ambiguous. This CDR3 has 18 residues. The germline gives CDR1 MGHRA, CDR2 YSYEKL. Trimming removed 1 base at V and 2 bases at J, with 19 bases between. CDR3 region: CASSQVVVDGAYTDTQYF. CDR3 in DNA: TGCGCCAGCAGCCAAGTCGTGGTGGACGGAGCTTACACAGATACGCAGTATTTT.

CDR3 nucleotides: TGTGCCAGCAGCCCCTCACAGGGGCCAAGCTACGAGCAGTACTTC. It is translated as CASSPSQGPSYEQYF. This sequence joins TRBV4-2 and TRBJ2-7; 7 nucleotides line up with TRBD1. Germline V lookup: CDR1 LGHNA, CDR2 YNFKEQ. Losses at the gene ends were 4 bases for V and 3 bases for J; bases not matched to a gene: 9. The CDR3 has 15 residues.

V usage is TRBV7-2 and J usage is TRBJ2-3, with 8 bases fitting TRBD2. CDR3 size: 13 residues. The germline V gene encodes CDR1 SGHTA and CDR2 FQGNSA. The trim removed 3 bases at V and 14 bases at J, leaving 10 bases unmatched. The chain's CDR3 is CASSFSERGRGYF. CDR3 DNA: TGTGCCAGCAGCTTTTCGGAGCGGGGGCGGGGGTATTTT.

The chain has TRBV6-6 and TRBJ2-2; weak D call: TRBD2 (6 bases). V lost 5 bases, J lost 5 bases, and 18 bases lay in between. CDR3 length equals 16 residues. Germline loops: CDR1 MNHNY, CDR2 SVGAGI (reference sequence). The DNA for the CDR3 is TGTGCCAGCAGTCCGGTAGGAGGGGCGGGGACCGGGGAGCTGTTTTTT. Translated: CASSPVGGAGTGELFF.

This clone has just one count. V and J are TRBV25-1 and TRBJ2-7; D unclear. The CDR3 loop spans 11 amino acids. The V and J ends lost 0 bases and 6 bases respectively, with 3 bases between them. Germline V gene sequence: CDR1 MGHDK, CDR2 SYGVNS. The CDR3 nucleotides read TGTGCCAGCAGTGAATATGGCGAGCAGTACTTC. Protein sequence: CASSEYGEQYF.